This TCR beta chain comes out of a study of spatial heterogeneity in lung cancer. Study-level information: Tumor-region TCR transcript counts correlated strongly with a T cell module score from matched bulk RNA-seq.

Time point given: sample taken at primary tumor resection. Whole RNA was taken from tumor, nontumor lung or frozen PBMC; it was then sequenced unsorted. Overall study findings and caveats: Higher tumor mutation counts went along with higher counts of expanded intratumoral alpha and beta TCRs.

This clonotype was seen repeatedly, ten times or more. Its matching antigen is unknown. TCRdb re-called the 5' RACE reads with MiXCR, one entry per CDR3 protein. The data contain about 100,000 distinct CDR3 sequences, approximately 4.4% of them seen just once; the ten biggest clones take up 20% to 25%. The sequence was obtained from a male donor with early-stage non-small cell lung cancer. The sample here was lung tumor tissue, taken at surgery.

CDR3 in DNA: TGTGCCAGCAGACCCTCAGGGGGCGTCTACGGTGGCTACACCTTC. As protein: CASRPSGGVYGGYTF. J is TRBJ1-2 and V is TRBV11-2; TRBD1 agrees at 8 bases. Germline V lookup: CDR1 SGHAT, CDR2 FQNNGV. V lost 6 bases, J lost 7 bases, and 13 bases stayed unmatched. The CDR3 covers 15 residues.